This T cell receptor (beta chain) was captured in a study of T cell repertoires in cytomegalovirus infection. For the study at large: Use of recently identified HLA-C-restricted and well-studied HLA-B-restricted CMV epitopes was part of the study. Through public TCR beta signatures, both CMV infection and matching HLA type were indicated.

Remarks on this clonotype: Its target is unknown.

The CDR3 loop spans 16 amino acids. Germline V gives CDR1 SGHAT, CDR2 FQNNGV. TCRdb processed the reads anew with MiXCR; each CDR3 protein has one entry. The data hold around 430,000 distinct CDR3 sequences, with approximately 40% observed a single time. General study findings and limits: Pooled public TCR beta family frequency picked out CMV carriers with the relevant HLA. There were HLA-C-restricted CMV-specific TCR beta clonotypes dominating the ex vivo response.

This rearrangement joins TRBV11-2 to TRBJ2-5, with a tentative D call TRBD2 (6 bases). The DNA end is more similar to TRBJ2-1, so the J call may be wrong. The sequences come from cultured PBMCs, collected from culture after CMV antigen stimulation. The clonotype originates from a human donor in good health (CMV status not recorded). Some clones in this sample may be carry-over from other donors' samples. In DNA form, the CDR3 reads TGTGCCAGCAGCTTAGAAGGTCTTGGCGGGGAAGAGACCCAGTTCTTC. It encodes CASSLEGLGGEETQFF.